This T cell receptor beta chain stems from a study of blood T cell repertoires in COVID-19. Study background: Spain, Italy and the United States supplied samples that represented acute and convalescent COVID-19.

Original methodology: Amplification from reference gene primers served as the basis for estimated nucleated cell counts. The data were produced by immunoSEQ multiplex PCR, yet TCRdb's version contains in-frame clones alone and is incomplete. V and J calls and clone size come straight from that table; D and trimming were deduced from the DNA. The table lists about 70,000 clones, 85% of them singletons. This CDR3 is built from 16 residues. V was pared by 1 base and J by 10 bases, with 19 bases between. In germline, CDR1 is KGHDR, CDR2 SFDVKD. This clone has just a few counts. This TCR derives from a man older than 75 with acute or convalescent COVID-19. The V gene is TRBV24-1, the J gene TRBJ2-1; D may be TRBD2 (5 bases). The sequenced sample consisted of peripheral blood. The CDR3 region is CATSDFGLGLPGEQFF. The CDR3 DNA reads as TGTGCCACCAGTGATTTTGGTCTAGGACTGCCTGGCGAGCAGTTCTTC.